This entry describes one T cell receptor (beta chain). The target antigen is unknown. This record belongs to a study of cytomegalovirus exposure and HLA in healthy donors. The primer mix had 60 Vbeta and 13 Jbeta primers. The method was immunoSEQ multiplex PCR; TCRdb's version includes in-frame clones alone and lacks a portion of them. Here the sample spans 110,000 to 150,000 clones, 75% being singletons. In germline, CDR1 is SGHVS, CDR2 FNYEAQ. The length of the CDR3 is 17 residues. The trim removed 4 bases at V and 2 bases at J, leaving 4 bases unmatched. Study-level findings and limits: By a later analysis, the bulk of CMV-associated TCR beta chains appeared HLA-restricted. With later analysis, a missense DCLRE1C variant became linked to TCR beta V- and J-gene trimming. Overall, around 150 TCR beta chains were annotated as cytomegalovirus-associated.

The V call is TRBV7-6, the J call TRBJ2-3, with TRBD2 identical over 15 bases. Sequencing was done on a sample of PBMCs. This receptor was taken from a man between 25 and 39 years old in good health and CMV-seronegative. The CDR3 nucleotides read TGTGCCAGCAGCTCGGGACTAGCGGGAGGCTTCACAGATACGCAGTATTTT. It translates to CASSSGLAGGFTDTQYF.